The 11 T cell receptor beta chains below come from one sample, sequenced in a study of CD8 T cells in ankylosing spondylitis. TCRdb itself ran the 5' RACE reads through MiXCR, one entry per CDR3 protein. The sample has 250,000 to 400,000 distinct CDR3 sequences; about 9.9% are singletons. Sequenced material: blood, either unsorted or a sorted T cell fraction (not recorded which). Receptor source: a female donor with ankylosing spondylitis or in good health (not recorded which).

This clonotype showed up just a few times. J is TRBJ2-1 and V is TRBV27; perhaps TRBD2 as D (6 bases). Germline CDR1 and CDR2: MNHEY and SMNVEV (reference sequence). Trimming removed 7 bases from V and 3 bases from J, with 16 bases in between. This CDR3 has 15 residues. The chain's CDR3 is CASTSGLGNYNEQFF. Written as DNA, the CDR3 is TGTGCCAGCACTTCGGGACTTGGGAACTACAATGAGCAGTTCTTC.

In its sample, this clonotype was seen a few times. The chain combines TRBV5-1 with TRBJ2-7; 8 bases are shared with TRBD1. The length of the CDR3 is 15 residues. The trim removed 3 bases at V and 0 bases at J, leaving 5 bases unmatched. CDR1 is SGHRS and CDR2 is YFSETQ in the germline V gene. Here the CDR3 DNA reads TGCGCCAGCAGCTGGGGGGACAGGAGCTCCTACGAGCAGTACTTC. As protein: CASSWGDRSSYEQYF.

This chain links TRBV7-2 with TRBJ2-7; TRBD1 agrees at 9 bases. V shed 3 bases and J 6 bases; nucleotides not matched to a gene: 9. The germline V gene encodes CDR1 SGHTA and CDR2 FQGNSA. This CDR3 has 15 residues. CDR3 in DNA: TGTGCCAGCAGCTTGTTCGGGACAGGGAACGTCGAGCAGTACTTC. As protein: CASSLFGTGNVEQYF.

The V and J genes are TRBV7-6 and TRBJ2-7; D ambiguous. This CDR3 is 15 amino acids long. Trimming shortened V by 1 base and J by 2 bases, and 12 bases separated the two germline ends. Germline loops: CDR1 SGHVS, CDR2 FNYEAQ. The CDR3 reads CASSLEGSPTYEQYF. The CDR3 DNA is TGTGCCAGCAGCTTAGAAGGTAGTCCCACCTACGAGCAGTACTTC.

This sequence joins TRBV25-1 and TRBJ2-7, with TRBD1 as a possible D gene (5 bases). Germline V gene data show CDR1 as MGHDK and CDR2 as SYGVNS. V was shortened by 0 bases and J by 5 bases, with 14 bases between the two germline ends. The CDR3 loop spans 15 amino acids. The CDR3 here is CASSEYLQGRNEQYF. For the CDR3, the DNA is TGTGCCAGCAGTGAATACCTCCAGGGTCGGAACGAGCAGTACTTC.

In its sample, this clonotype was seen many times. The CDR3, as DNA: TGTGCCAGCAGTTTAGGCAGCAGCTATGGCTACACCTTC. Residues: CASSLGSSYGYTF. This chain uses TRBV28 with TRBJ1-2; D not certain. The germline V gene has CDR1 MDHEN and CDR2 SYDVKM. The germline V and J ends were trimmed by 2 bases and 4 bases, with 8 bases remaining between them. The CDR3 covers 13 residues.

This clonotype was detected only a few times. V is TRBV11-3 and J is TRBJ2-1; 7 bases are shared with TRBD2. This CDR3 spans 15 amino acids. Looked up from germline, CDR1 is SGHNT and CDR2 is YENEEA. V was clipped by 3 bases and J by 4 bases; unmatched bases: 6. The CDR3 here is CASSLKRGPYNEQFF. Written as DNA, the CDR3 is TGTGCCAGCAGCTTGAAGCGGGGACCATACAATGAGCAGTTCTTC.

This clonotype was counted a few times. The chain carries TRBV28 and TRBJ2-7; D possibly corresponds to TRBD2 (6 bases). The germline CDR1 and CDR2 sequences are MDHEN and SYDVKM. The CDR3 is made up of 16 amino acids. V was pared by 3 bases and J by 1 base, with 16 bases between. The CDR3 loop reads CASSFPLLGGSYEQYF. The CDR3 DNA sequence: TGTGCCAGCAGTTTTCCCCTTCTCGGGGGATCCTACGAGCAGTACTTC. Variable domain in full (rest from reference TRBV28 and TRBJ2-7): DVKVTQSSRYLVKRTGEKVFLECVQDMDHENMFWYRQDPGLGLRLIYFSYDVKMKEKGDIPEGYSVSREKKERFSLILESASTNQTSMYLCASSFPLLGGSYEQYFGPGTRLTVT.

This clonotype was observed a few times. Here the CDR3 DNA reads TGTGCCAGCTCACCTTATACCGGGACAGCCCATGGGGAGCAGTACTTC. This gives the protein CASSPYTGTAHGEQYF. The chain recombines TRBV18 with TRBJ2-7, with 7 bases identical to TRBD1. The CDR3 length is 16 residues. The V segment lost 3 bases and the J segment 7 bases; nucleotides outside the gene matches: 15. CDR1 is KGHSH and CDR2 is LQKENI in the germline V gene.

This clonotype was counted many times. The V and J genes are TRBV6-1 and TRBJ2-5; TRBD1 might be the D (6 bases). The CDR3 is 13 amino acids. The germline V gene has CDR1 MNHNS and CDR2 SASEGT. The V gene lost 5 bases and the J gene lost 4 bases, with 11 bases spanning the gap. CDR3 sequence reads: CASSTLTGETQYF. The DNA for the CDR3 is TGTGCCAGCAGTACCCTGACAGGAGAGACCCAGTACTTC.

Regarding this clonotype: Since a much larger clone is just one base distant, this may be a read error. The rearrangement links TRBV21-1 to TRBJ1-5. TRBV21-1 constitutes a pseudogene. CDR3 length: 15 amino acids. In DNA form, the CDR3 reads TGTGCCAGCAGCAAAGCGCCTGCCAGCAATCAGCCCCAGCATTTT. This gives the protein CASSKAPASNQPQHF.